The T cell receptor (beta chain) under discussion was sequenced for a study of blood T cell repertoires in COVID-19. Followed over time, Seattle patients had been enrolled while infection was active. Germline V gene sequence: CDR1 SGHRS, CDR2 YFSETQ. V was shortened by 5 bases and J by 1 base, with 12 bases between the two germline ends. The CDR3 length is 15 residues. Some clones are missing from TCRdb's copy, which holds only in-frame ones; the method was immunoSEQ multiplex PCR. The sample contains about 500,000 clones, approximately 91% of which appear only once. The receptor comes from a woman between 50 and 59 years old with COVID-19, enrolled during active disease. J is TRBJ2-2 and V is TRBV5-1, with D perhaps TRBD2 (5 bases). Sequencing input: peripheral blood. The CDR3 loop is CASSAREGNTGELFF. CDR3 coding DNA: TGCGCCAGCAGTGCTCGTGAGGGGAACACCGGGGAGCTGTTTTTT. Full variable domain (remainder filled in from reference TRBV5-1 and TRBJ2-2): KAGVTQTPRYLIKTRGQQVTLSCSPISGHRSVSWYQQTPGQGLQFLFEYFSETQRNKGNFPGRFSGRQFSNSRSEMNVSTLELGDSALYLCASSAREGNTGELFFGEGSRLTVL.